The clone carrying this T cell receptor (beta chain) appeared once. The data derive from a study of technical replicates of blood from several donors. The CDR3 spans 17 residues. Germline CDR1 reads MRHNA; CDR2 reads SNTAGT. J lost 4 bases, V lost 6 bases, and 6 bases had no gene match. Clones were read by immunoSEQ multiplex PCR, and TCRdb kept only the in-frame ones, dropping some. The profile shows about 83,000 clones, around 92% of them singletons. The sequenced material came from T cells isolated from PBMCs. The rearrangement links TRBV6-4 to TRBJ2-2, with TRBD2 matching 15 bases. The receptor comes from a human donor in good health. CDR3 loop: CASRGLAGGPVTGELFF. The CDR3 DNA reads as TGTGCCAGCAGAGGACTAGCGGGAGGGCCAGTCACCGGGGAGCTGTTTTTT.